Listed below are T cell receptor beta chains from one sample, sequenced in a study of blood T cell repertoires in COVID-19. The data were produced by immunoSEQ multiplex PCR, yet TCRdb's version contains in-frame clones alone and is incomplete. The data show roughly 240,000 clones, with over 75% seen just once and approximately 9.6% held by the top ten. Sequencing was carried out using PBMCs or T cells enriched from blood (not recorded which). Every receptor here comes from a woman aged 45-60 years with acute COVID-19. Both conserved end residues are part of each CDR3. The D gene is left open where the match is weak. For some rows the clone size is stated as once, few or many, or as a class when expanded; others skip it.

D	size	V	J	CDR3	DNA
NA	NA	TRBV10-3	TRBJ1-5	CAISESDSSNQPQHF	TGTGCCATCAGTGAGTCGGACAGTTCGAATCAGCCCCAGCATTTT
TRBD1	NA	TRBV25-1	TRBJ1-6	CASSDFGQGSFYNSPLHF	TGTGCCAGCAGTGATTTCGGACAGGGGTCTTTCTATAATTCACCCCTCCACTTT
NA	NA	TRBV5-6	TRBJ1-2	CASSLFGGRWAYGYTF	TGTGCCAGCAGCTTATTCGGGGGGAGGTGGGCCTATGGCTACACCTTC
TRBD1	once	TRBV7-6	TRBJ2-7	CASSLGAGTGNYEQYF	TGTGCCAGCAGCTTAGGTGCCGGGACAGGGAACTACGAGCAGTACTTC
NA	NA	TRBV19	TRBJ1-2	CASSMPPGGKTF	TGTGCCAGTAGTATGCCGCCTGGGGGGAAAACCTTC
NA	NA	TRBV5-4	TRBJ2-6	CASSLAGIPGANVLTF	TGTGCCAGCAGCTTGGCGGGGATCCCTGGGGCCAACGTCCTGACTTTC
NA	NA	TRBV5-4	TRBJ1-2	CASARGGTGYGYTF	TGTGCCAGCGCCAGAGGAGGGACGGGCTATGGCTACACCTTC
NA	NA	TRBV10-3	TRBJ2-3	CAISVGGGADTQYF	TGTGCCATCAGTGTTGGGGGAGGCGCAGATACGCAGTATTTT
NA	NA	TRBV7-9	TRBJ1-2	CASSLAAANYGYTF	TGTGCCAGCAGCTTAGCGGCGGCTAACTATGGCTACACCTTC
NA	few	TRBV14	TRBJ1-2	CASSLKQGEGNYGYTF	TGTGCCAGCAGTCTTAAACAGGGAGAAGGGAACTATGGCTACACCTTC
NA	NA	TRBV12-3/TRBV12-4	TRBJ2-7	CASSWQGIYEQYF	TGTGCCAGCAGTTGGCAGGGGATCTACGAGCAGTACTTC
NA	once	TRBV9	TRBJ1-3	CASSVDPETGLGSGNTIYF	TGTGCCAGCAGCGTAGACCCGGAAACAGGCCTGGGGTCTGGAAACACCATATATTTT
NA	NA	TRBV11-2	TRBJ2-7	CASSLVVGVSYEQYF	TGTGCCAGCAGCTTAGTGGTAGGGGTTTCCTACGAGCAGTACTTC
TRBD1	NA	TRBV6-5	TRBJ1-1	CASRTGTDTEAFF	TGTGCCAGCAGAACCGGGACAGACACTGAAGCTTTCTTT
TRBD1	NA	TRBV5-1	TRBJ1-1	CASSLAGTGGNTEAFF	TGCGCCAGCAGCTTGGCCGGAACAGGGGGTAACACTGAAGCTTTCTTT
NA	NA	TRBV19	TRBJ1-5	CASSIRDTSNQPQHF	TGTGCCAGTAGTATAAGAGACACCAGCAATCAGCCCCAGCATTTT
NA	NA	TRBV5-1	TRBJ1-3	CASSLGQEASGNTIYF	TGCGCCAGCAGCTTGGGTCAGGAAGCCTCTGGAAACACCATATATTTT
TRBD1	NA	TRBV30	TRBJ2-2	CAWSADRGGPGELFF	TGTGCCTGGAGTGCAGACAGGGGTGGTCCCGGGGAGCTGTTTTTT
TRBD1	NA	TRBV12-3/TRBV12-4	TRBJ1-2	CASSLVQGYGYTF	TGTGCCAGCAGTTTGGTACAGGGGTATGGCTACACCTTC
TRBD1	few	TRBV27	TRBJ1-1	CASSRQGAMNTEAFF	TGTGCCAGCAGTAGACAGGGGGCGATGAACACTGAAGCTTTCTTT
NA	many	TRBV27	TRBJ1-2	CASSSQGVGGYTF	TGTGCCAGCAGTTCCCAGGGTGTGGGTGGCTACACCTTC
NA	NA	TRBV21-1	TRBJ2-1	CASMNRLADYNEQFF	TGTGCCAGCATGAATAGACTAGCGGACTACAATGAGCAGTTCTTC
TRBD2	NA	TRBV6-6	TRBJ2-1	CASSYSGWGGNEQFF	TGTGCCAGCAGTTACTCGGGCTGGGGAGGGAATGAGCAGTTCTTC
NA	NA	TRBV3-1/TRBV3-2	TRBJ1-1	CASSPRAGHTEAFF	TGTGCCAGCAGCCCCAGGGCAGGGCACACTGAAGCTTTCTTT
NA	few	TRBV3-1/TRBV3-2	TRBJ2-2	CASSQDIHRANTGELFF	TGTGCCAGCAGCCAAGATATCCACAGGGCCAACACCGGGGAGCTGTTTTTT
TRBD1	NA	TRBV10-3	TRBJ1-2	CAISPQQQGAYGYTF	TGTGCCATCAGCCCCCAACAACAGGGGGCCTATGGCTACACCTTC
TRBD1	NA	TRBV7-2	TRBJ2-1	CASSPRDSTYNEQFF	TGTGCCAGCAGCCCCCGGGACAGCACCTACAATGAGCAGTTCTTC
NA	NA	TRBV5-1	TRBJ2-3	CASSLDGTSLTDTQYF	TGCGCCAGCAGCTTGGACGGGACATCCCTCACAGATACGCAGTATTTT
TRBD1	NA	TRBV3-1/TRBV3-2	TRBJ2-1	CASSRGQGATEQFF	TGTGCCAGCAGCCGGGGACAGGGGGCGACTGAGCAGTTCTTC
NA	NA	TRBV19	TRBJ1-1	CASSSYRSEAFF	TGTGCCAGTAGTTCTTACAGGTCTGAAGCTTTCTTT
NA	NA	TRBV5-6	TRBJ2-1	CASSLKPGTYNEQFF	TGTGCCAGCAGCTTGAAACCGGGAACCTACAATGAGCAGTTCTTC
TRBD1	NA	TRBV6-5	TRBJ1-2	CASTQDRDGYGYTF	TGTGCCAGCACCCAAGACAGGGACGGCTATGGCTACACCTTC
TRBD1	NA	TRBV12-3/TRBV12-4	TRBJ1-1	CASTPGGLGAFF	TGTGCCAGCACCCCAGGGGGGTTAGGAGCTTTCTTT
TRBD2	NA	TRBV30	TRBJ2-5	CAYTSGGSSGGPQETQYF	TGTGCCTACACGTCGGGAGGGTCTAGCGGGGGGCCGCAAGAGACCCAGTACTTC
NA	NA	TRBV30	TRBJ1-6	CAWSPGRVDSPLHF	TGTGCCTGGAGCCCAGGGCGAGTGGATTCACCCCTCCACTTT
NA	few	TRBV5-4	TRBJ1-1	CASSLGGAMNTEAFF	TGTGCCAGCAGCTTGGGGGGCGCCATGAACACTGAAGCTTTCTTT
TRBD2	few	TRBV5-6	TRBJ2-1	CASSLTSGEYNEQFF	TGTGCCAGCAGCCTGACTAGCGGGGAGTACAATGAGCAGTTCTTC
TRBD2	NA	TRBV19	TRBJ2-1	CASSISGGAYNEQFF	TGTGCCAGTAGTATATCCGGGGGGGCCTACAATGAGCAGTTCTTC
TRBD2	NA	TRBV6-5	TRBJ2-3	CASSRPSGSTDTQYF	TGTGCCAGCAGCCGCCCTAGCGGTAGCACAGATACGCAGTATTTT
NA	NA	TRBV13	TRBJ1-6	CASSQQGFSSPLHF	TGTGCCAGCAGCCAACAGGGTTTTAGTTCACCCCTCCACTTT
NA	NA	TRBV6-2/TRBV6-3	TRBJ1-2	CASSTGGVYGYTF	TGTGCCAGCAGTACAGGAGGGGTCTATGGCTACACCTTC
TRBD1	NA	TRBV19	TRBJ1-1	CASSMTAQGVTEAFF	TGTGCCAGTAGTATGACCGCACAGGGGGTTACTGAAGCTTTCTTT
NA	NA	TRBV27	TRBJ1-1	CAFLAGTEAFF	TGTGCTTTTTTGGCGGGCACTGAAGCTTTCTTT
TRBD1	NA	TRBV19	TRBJ2-7	CASSGGSYEQYF	TGTGCCAGTTCAGGGGGCTCCTACGAGCAGTACTTC
NA	NA	TRBV6-5	TRBJ1-1	CATKQGNTEAFF	TGTGCCACTAAACAGGGGAACACTGAAGCTTTCTTT
TRBD1	NA	TRBV30	TRBJ1-1	CAWSVRTGVLGEAFF	TGTGCCTGGAGTGTAAGGACAGGGGTTTTGGGTGAAGCTTTCTTT
TRBD2	once	TRBV5-1	TRBJ2-3	CASSLTSGGLGDTQYF	TGCGCCAGCAGCTTAACTAGCGGGGGGCTGGGAGATACGCAGTATTTT
TRBD2	NA	TRBV6-5	TRBJ2-3	CASSLAGAITDTQYF	TGTGCCAGCAGTCTAGCGGGGGCCATCACAGATACGCAGTATTTT
NA	NA	TRBV2	TRBJ1-4	CASREGEHEKLFF	TGTGCCAGCAGGGAGGGCGAGCATGAAAAACTGTTTTTT
NA	few	TRBV9	TRBJ1-2	CASSVGSTLYGYTF	TGTGCCAGCAGCGTGGGCAGTACCCTCTACGGCTACACCTTC
TRBD2	NA	TRBV7-6	TRBJ2-6	CASSLGVAGGLSGANVLTF	TGTGCCAGCAGCTTAGGGGTAGCGGGGGGTCTCTCTGGGGCCAACGTCCTGACTTTC
TRBD2	NA	TRBV6-6	TRBJ2-3	CASSYPAGGRTQYF	TGTGCCAGCAGTTACCCAGCGGGGGGACGTACGCAGTATTTT
NA	NA	TRBV18	TRBJ2-3	CASSPHASSTDTQYF	TGTGCCAGCTCACCACATGCGTCTAGCACAGATACGCAGTATTTT